The clone carrying this TCR beta chain was recorded many times. As yet, its antigen is unknown. Preparation methods for the bulk TCR libraries were those previously described, with listed TCR primers. Via MiXCR, TCRdb re-called the PCR reads, giving one row per CDR3 protein. The data hold around 460,000 distinct CDR3 sequences, with about a fifth observed a single time. A CD8+CD4-CCR7+CD45RA+ phenotype served as the sorting definition for naive CD8 T cells. The data originate from a study of molecular identifiers for immune sequencing clone quantification. Study observations and caveats: Jurkat TCR RNA spiked in from one cell (amid over 850,000 naive cells) was reportedly detectable. In naive cells, under 1% of molecules belonged to clones above 20 RNA copies, against over 98% in effector cells.

This CDR3 spans 15 amino acids. V lost 6 bases to trimming and J lost 7 bases, with 19 bases between them. From germline, CDR1 is MDHEN and CDR2 SYDVKM. The chain uses TRBV28 and TRBJ1-5; possibly TRBD1 for D (6 bases). The origin of this receptor is a human donor in good health. Some libraries in this study had Jurkat cell RNA spiked in. Sequencing was carried out using naive CD8+ T cells from blood, with Jurkat cell RNA spiked in. Specified subset: FACS-sorted CD8+CD4-CCR7+CD45RA+ naive T cells. CDR3 in amino acids: CASSPRGTIVQPQHF. CDR3 sequence (DNA): TGTGCCAGCAGCCCCAGGGGTACCATAGTCCAGCCCCAGCATTTT.